This TCR beta chain stems from a study of radiotherapy plus CTLA-4 blockade in lung cancer. About the research overall: Objective responses were recorded in 15% to 20% of patients, with disease control recorded in around 30%.

Repertoires were generated with immunoSEQ multiplex PCR, while TCRdb's copy carries only in-frame clones and drops some. The sample records tens of thousands of clones, 65% to 85% being singletons. Study-level points and caveats: After treatment with radiotherapy plus ipilimumab, TCR clones that came from the tumor expanded in blood.

In chemo-refractory metastatic non-small-cell lung cancer, patients got ipilimumab CTLA-4 blockade together with focal radiation. As for this clone: Its target is unknown.

Germline-derived CDR1 and CDR2 are SEHNR and FQNEAQ (reference sequence). Trimming removed 5 bases from V and 7 bases from J, with 14 bases in between. The CDR3 has 14 amino acids. The source of this sequence is a human donor with non-small cell lung cancer who had a partial response to radiotherapy plus ipilimumab. The sample here was peripheral blood, taken from a patient treated with radiotherapy plus ipilimumab. J is TRBJ2-2 and V is TRBV7-9; TRBD1 is a possible D gene (6 bases). As DNA, the CDR3 is TGTGCCAGCAGCCCGACCGGGACAATCGGGGAGCTGTTTTTT. Amino acid sequence: CASSPTGTIGELFF.